This is a list of T cell receptor beta chains from one sample in a study of spatial heterogeneity in lung cancer. MiXCR, applied by TCRdb to the 5' RACE reads, yields one record per CDR3 protein. The data show some 6,900 distinct CDR3 sequences, about 14% seen once. This sample comprised lung tumor tissue, obtained at surgery. The receptors shown here come from a male donor with early-stage non-small cell lung cancer. The CDR3 runs from the conserved cysteine through the conserved F or W. The D gene is left open where the match is weak. Size tells how often a clone was seen (once, few, many) or the class of an expanded clone, and some rows leave it out.

j_gene | v_gene | d_gene | abundance | CDR3aa | CDR3nt
TRBJ2-2 | TRBV12-3/TRBV12-4 | TRBD1 | medium-sized | CASSKTGGFDGELFF | TGTGCCAGCAGCAAGACAGGGGGCTTTGACGGGGAGCTGTTTTTT
TRBJ1-2 | TRBV10-3 | - | medium-sized | CAIKAGILYGYTF | TGTGCCATCAAGGCAGGGATCCTCTATGGCTACACCTTC
TRBJ2-7 | TRBV29-1 | - | medium-sized | CSVVQGGDNEQYF | TGCAGCGTTGTTCAGGGGGGAGACAACGAGCAGTACTTC
TRBJ2-3 | TRBV2 | - | medium-sized | CAQKEVLSTDTQYF | TGTGCCCAGAAAGAAGTGCTGAGCACAGATACGCAGTATTTT
TRBJ2-7 | TRBV4-2 | - | many | CASSQDLSSGWQVYEQYF | TGTGCCAGCAGCCAAGATTTGAGTTCAGGGTGGCAGGTGTACGAGCAGTACTTC
TRBJ2-7 | TRBV20-1 | - | many | CSARAFLGDSSYEQYF | TGCAGTGCTAGAGCGTTTTTGGGCGATAGCTCCTACGAGCAGTACTTC
TRBJ2-1 | TRBV11-2 | TRBD2 | - | CASSLAGGPGNEQFF | TGTGCCAGCAGCTTAGCGGGAGGGCCTGGAAATGAGCAGTTCTTC
TRBJ2-7 | TRBV6-5 | - | few | CASSYVARREQYF | TGTGCCAGCAGTTACGTGGCGAGGAGGGAGCAGTACTTC
TRBJ2-1 | TRBV27 | - | medium-sized | CASSLIHDYHNEQFF | TGTGCCAGCAGTTTAATCCATGACTATCACAATGAGCAGTTCTTC
TRBJ1-1 | TRBV6-5 | - | large | CASGALELGAFF | TGTGCCAGCGGGGCTCTTGAACTTGGGGCTTTCTTT
TRBJ1-2 | TRBV15 | - | medium-sized | CATSLGQNLRNYGYTF | TGTGCCACCAGCCTAGGACAGAACCTACGTAACTATGGCTACACCTTC
TRBJ2-1 | TRBV6-1 | - | - | CASRPGRSSYNEQFF | TGTGCCAGCAGACCTGGACGGAGCTCCTACAATGAGCAGTTCTTC
TRBJ1-5 | TRBV6-2/TRBV6-3 | TRBD1 | few | CASSRQGENQPQHF | TGTGCCAGCAGCAGACAGGGGGAGAATCAGCCCCAGCATTTT
TRBJ2-1 | TRBV7-2 | TRBD2 | - | CASGEGWKQFF | TGTGCCAGCGGGGAGGGTTGGAAGCAGTTCTTC
TRBJ1-3 | TRBV7-6 | TRBD1 | many | CASSPQGAGNTIYF | TGTGCCAGCAGCCCGCAGGGGGCTGGAAACACCATATATTTT
TRBJ2-5 | TRBV29-1 | - | - | CSAGQETQYF | TGCAGCGCGGGCCAGGAGACCCAGTACTTC
TRBJ2-5 | TRBV28 | TRBD2 | medium-sized | CASNPLAGAETQYF | TGTGCCAGCAATCCTCTAGCGGGAGCAGAGACCCAGTACTTC
TRBJ2-1 | TRBV27 | - | medium-sized | CASSLGPHNSYNEQFF | TGTGCCAGCAGTTTAGGGCCGCATAATTCCTACAATGAGCAGTTCTTC
TRBJ2-5 | TRBV30 | - | many | CAWSVTPGQTQYF | TGTGCCTGGAGTGTAACCCCCGGACAGACCCAGTACTTC
TRBJ2-2 | TRBV6-2/TRBV6-3 | TRBD2 | few | CASSHHIAGFTGELFF | TGTGCCAGCAGCCATCACATAGCGGGATTCACCGGGGAGCTGTTTTTT
TRBJ2-7 | TRBV5-1 | TRBD1 | many | CASSLRVSGTAIEQYF | TGCGCCAGCAGCTTGAGGGTCTCCGGGACAGCCATAGAGCAGTACTTC
TRBJ2-3 | TRBV24-1 | - | medium-sized | CATSDSDTDTQYF | TGTGCCACCAGTGATTCGGACACAGATACGCAGTATTTT
TRBJ2-7 | TRBV20-1 | TRBD2 | - | CSAEGREDREQYF | TGCAGTGCGGAGGGGCGGGAGGATAGGGAGCAGTACTTC
TRBJ1-5 | TRBV6-2/TRBV6-3 | TRBD1 | many | CASSYGGQGLGQPQHF | TGTGCCAGCAGTTACGGAGGACAGGGGTTGGGGCAGCCCCAGCATTTT
TRBJ2-7 | TRBV2 | - | - | CASGGAGYEQYF | TGTGCCAGCGGTGGGGCAGGCTACGAGCAGTACTTC
TRBJ1-6 | TRBV2 | - | many | CASGPQRGGVGGSPLHF | TGTGCCAGCGGCCCCCAGAGAGGAGGGGTAGGAGGATCACCCCTCCACTTT
TRBJ2-6 | TRBV6-5 | TRBD1 | - | CASRNRGGSGANVLTF | TGTGCCAGCAGAAACAGGGGTGGCTCTGGGGCCAACGTCCTGACTTTC
TRBJ2-7 | TRBV9 | TRBD1 | many | CASSTQTGGLYF | TGTGCCAGCAGCACCCAGACAGGGGGTCTGTACTTC
TRBJ2-3 | TRBV6-6 | TRBD2 | medium-sized | CASSKGLVGTDTQYF | TGTGCCAGCAGTAAGGGACTAGTTGGGACAGATACGCAGTATTTT
TRBJ1-5 | TRBV24-1 | TRBD1 | - | CATSDGTGAISNQPQHF | TGTGCCACCAGTGATGGGACAGGGGCGATTAGCAATCAGCCCCAGCATTTT
TRBJ1-2 | TRBV5-1 | - | medium-sized | CASSPHQTDGYTF | TGCGCCAGCAGCCCCCATCAAACTGATGGCTACACCTTC
TRBJ1-2 | TRBV2 | - | medium-sized | CASSEVTAPMGYTF | TGTGCCAGCAGTGAAGTAACGGCCCCTATGGGCTACACCTTC
TRBJ2-3 | TRBV5-1 | TRBD2 | medium-sized | CASRTSGRTDTQYF | TGCGCCAGCAGGACTAGCGGGCGAACAGATACGCAGTATTTT
TRBJ2-7 | TRBV5-4 | - | many | CASSLELEDRYEQYF | TGTGCCAGCAGCTTGGAACTCGAGGACCGTTACGAGCAGTACTTC
TRBJ1-5 | TRBV29-1 | - | many | CSAGTGINQPQHF | TGCAGCGCAGGGACCGGAATCAATCAGCCCCAGCATTTT
TRBJ2-1 | TRBV12-3/TRBV12-4 | TRBD1 | many | CASSSTGTVNEQFF | TGTGCCAGCAGTTCCACCGGGACAGTTAATGAGCAGTTCTTC
TRBJ1-4 | TRBV6-5 | TRBD1 | many | CASSYSITLQGKNEKLFF | TGTGCCAGCAGTTACTCGATAACCCTACAGGGGAAGAATGAAAAACTGTTTTTT
TRBJ2-7 | TRBV20-1 | - | - | CSARQNYEQYF | TGCAGTGCTAGACAAAACTACGAGCAGTACTTC
TRBJ2-1 | TRBV4-1 | - | many | CASSQETGGINEQFF | TGCGCCAGCAGCCAAGAAACTGGCGGAATCAATGAGCAGTTCTTC
TRBJ2-7 | TRBV6-1 | TRBD1 | many | CASSVSGQGPKEQYF | TGTGCCAGCAGTGTATCGGGACAGGGTCCGAAGGAGCAGTACTTC
TRBJ1-2 | TRBV5-5 | - | many | CASSAARGPTYGYTF | TGTGCCAGCAGCGCGGCTAGGGGACCGACCTATGGCTACACCTTC
TRBJ1-2 | TRBV6-5 | TRBD1 | - | CASITFQGAYTF | TGTGCCAGCATTACTTTCCAGGGGGCCTACACCTTC
TRBJ1-5 | TRBV24-1 | TRBD1 | - | CATESPGQGRPISNQPQHF | TGTGCCACTGAATCACCGGGACAGGGGCGCCCTATTAGCAATCAGCCCCAGCATTTT
TRBJ1-3 | TRBV4-3 | - | medium-sized | CASSQESGGNTIYF | TGCGCCAGCAGCCAAGAATCAGGTGGAAACACCATATATTTT
TRBJ2-7 | TRBV19 | - | many | CASGRGSRSYEQYF | TGTGCCAGTGGCAGGGGTTCGCGGTCCTACGAGCAGTACTTC
TRBJ2-1 | TRBV5-1 | - | - | CASSLGSGYVEQFF | TGCGCCAGCAGCTTGGGATCCGGGTACGTGGAGCAGTTCTTC
TRBJ1-2 | TRBV5-6 | - | medium-sized | CASSLRTLNYGYTF | TGTGCCAGCAGCTTGAGAACCCTTAACTATGGCTACACCTTC
TRBJ2-2 | TRBV6-2/TRBV6-3 | - | many | CASSSIPAGELFF | TGTGCCAGCAGCTCTATCCCGGCCGGGGAGCTGTTTTTT
TRBJ2-5 | TRBV4-2 | TRBD2 | few | CASSPPGTIKETQYF | TGTGCCAGCAGCCCCCCCGGGACTATTAAGGAGACCCAGTACTTC
TRBJ2-3 | TRBV29-1 | - | few | CSAETGTTTDTQYF | TGCAGCGCCGAGACAGGGACTACCACAGATACGCAGTATTTT
TRBJ2-2 | TRBV5-1 | - | many | CASSLGAGELFF | TGCGCCAGCAGCTTGGGGGCCGGGGAGCTGTTTTTT
TRBJ1-1 | TRBV12-3/TRBV12-4 | - | - | CASRGFPTEAFF | TGTGCCAGTAGGGGGTTTCCCACTGAAGCTTTCTTT
TRBJ2-7 | TRBV5-6 | - | few | CASSFGTITYEQYF | TGTGCCAGCAGCTTCGGGACCATAACCTACGAGCAGTACTTC
TRBJ1-1 | TRBV5-1 | - | medium-sized | CASSRTGLTDTEAFF | TGCGCCAGCAGCAGGACGGGGCTAACTGACACTGAAGCTTTCTTT
TRBJ1-1 | TRBV12-3/TRBV12-4 | - | medium-sized | CASSLPTAGAFF | TGTGCCAGCAGTTTACCCACAGCAGGAGCTTTCTTT
TRBJ2-3 | TRBV4-2 | TRBD2 | - | CASSQDSGADTQYF | TGTGCCAGCAGCCAAGATAGCGGGGCAGATACGCAGTATTTT
TRBJ2-1 | TRBV15 | - | - | CATSRERQTMREQFF | TGTGCCACCAGCAGAGAACGGCAAACAATGAGGGAGCAGTTCTTC
TRBJ2-7 | TRBV6-5 | - | many | CASSYLTSPYEQYF | TGTGCCAGCAGTTACCTTACAAGCCCCTACGAGCAGTACTTC